This T cell receptor beta chain was obtained from a study of blood T cell repertoires in COVID-19. Here immunoSEQ multiplex PCR was the method, and the copy in TCRdb shows in-frame clones only, minus some. The table shows roughly 170,000 clones, with around four fifths occurring only once. Sequencing was carried out using peripheral blood. This receptor was taken from a man aged 35 to 55 who had recovered from COVID-19.

The CDR3 loop is CASTRRGGTGANVLTF. CDR3 sequence (DNA): TGTGCCAGTACCCGGCGGGGTGGGACTGGGGCCAACGTCCTGACTTTC. The chain employs TRBV19 and TRBJ2-6; possibly TRBD2 for D (6 bases). Germline lookup yields CDR1 LNHDA and CDR2 SQIVND (reference sequence). This CDR3 region has 16 residues. Trimming removed 7 bases at V and 2 bases at J, with 15 bases between. Together with reference TRBV19 and TRBJ2-6, the CDR3 gives the full variable domain: DGGITQSPKYLFRKEGQNVTLSCEQNLNHDAMYWYRQDPGQGLRLIYYSQIVNDFQKGDIAEGYSVSREKKESFPLTVTSAQKNPTAFYLCASTRRGGTGANVLTFGAGSRLTVL.